The source of this TCR beta chain is a study of CD8+ T cells in alopecia areata. RNA extraction and reverse transcription yielded cDNA as sequencing template. Assay used: immunoSEQ multiplex PCR; TCRdb lists only in-frame clones, some missing. This sample yields under 65,000 clones, of which about 40% are seen a single time; roughly half belongs to the top ten. Germline CDR1 and CDR2: SEHNR and FQNEAQ (reference sequence). V lost 2 bases, J lost 5 bases, and 4 bases lay in between. The CDR3 sequence is 12 residues long. This chain joins TRBV7-9 and TRBJ2-1; no definite D call. This TCR derives from a human donor with alopecia areata. The material sequenced was NKG2D-low CD8+ T cells sorted from blood. CDR3 DNA: TGTGCCAGCAGCTTAAATGACAATGAGCAGTTCTTC. Encoded protein: CASSLNDNEQFF.